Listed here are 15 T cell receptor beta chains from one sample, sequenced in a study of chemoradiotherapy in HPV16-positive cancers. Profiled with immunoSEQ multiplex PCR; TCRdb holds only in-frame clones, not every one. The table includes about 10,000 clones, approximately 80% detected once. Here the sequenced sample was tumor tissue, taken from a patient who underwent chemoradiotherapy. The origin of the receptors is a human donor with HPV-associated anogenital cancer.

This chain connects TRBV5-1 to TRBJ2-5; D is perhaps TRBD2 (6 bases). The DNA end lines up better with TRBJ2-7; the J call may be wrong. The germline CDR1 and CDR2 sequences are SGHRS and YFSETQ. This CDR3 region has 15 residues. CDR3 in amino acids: CASSLGGVSNYEQYF. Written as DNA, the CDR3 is TGCGCCAGCAGCTTGGGGGGGGTGTCAAACTACGAGCAGTACTTC.

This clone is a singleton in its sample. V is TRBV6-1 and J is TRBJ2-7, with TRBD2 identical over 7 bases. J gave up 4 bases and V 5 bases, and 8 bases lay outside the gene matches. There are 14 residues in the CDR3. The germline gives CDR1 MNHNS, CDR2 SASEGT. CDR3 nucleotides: TGTGCCAGCAGTTTGGAGCGGGACTCGTACGAGCAGTACTTC. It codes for CASSLERDSYEQYF.

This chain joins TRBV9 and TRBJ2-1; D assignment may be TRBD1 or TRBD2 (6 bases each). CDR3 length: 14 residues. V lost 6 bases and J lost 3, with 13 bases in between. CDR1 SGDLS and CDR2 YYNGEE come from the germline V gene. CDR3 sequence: CASTEGGIYNEQFF. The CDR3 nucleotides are TGTGCCAGCACAGAAGGGGGGATCTACAATGAGCAGTTCTTC. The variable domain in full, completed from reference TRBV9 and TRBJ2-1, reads DSGVTQTPKHLITATGQRVTLRCSPRSGDLSVYWYQQSLDQGLQFLIQYYNGEERAKGNILERFSAQQFPDLHSELNLSSLELGDSALYFCASTEGGIYNEQFFGPGTRLTVL.

CDR3 DNA: TGTGCCAGCAGCTTGGGCCCAATCGGTTACGAGCAGTACTTC. It specifies CASSLGPIGYEQYF. This chain uses TRBV5-6 with TRBJ2-7; D is undetermined. The CDR3 is 14 residues long. The germline V and J ends were trimmed by 0 bases and 4 bases, with 11 bases remaining between them. Germline CDR1 and CDR2: SGHDT and YYEEEE.

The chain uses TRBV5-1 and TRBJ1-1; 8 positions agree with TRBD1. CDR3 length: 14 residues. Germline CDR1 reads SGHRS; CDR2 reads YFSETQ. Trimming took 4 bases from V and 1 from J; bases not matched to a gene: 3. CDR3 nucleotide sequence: TGCGCCAGCAGCCTCGGGACAGGGAACACTGAAGCTTTCTTT. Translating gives CASSLGTGNTEAFF.

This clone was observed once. The CDR3 loop is CASSYSPGTNSPLHF. The CDR3 region has the DNA TGTGCCAGCAGTTACTCCCCGGGAACTAATTCACCCCTCCACTTT. This chain uses TRBV6-6 with TRBJ1-6; no reliable D call. The CDR3 runs to 15 residues. The V end was cut by 0 bases, the J end by 6 bases, with 9 bases between. The V gene's germline CDR1 is MNHNY and CDR2 SVGAGI (reference sequence).

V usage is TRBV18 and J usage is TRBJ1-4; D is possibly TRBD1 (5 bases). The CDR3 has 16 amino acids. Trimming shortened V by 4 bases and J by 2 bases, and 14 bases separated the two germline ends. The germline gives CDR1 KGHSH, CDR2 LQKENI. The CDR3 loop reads CASSRGMLTTNEKLFF. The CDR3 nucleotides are TGTGCCAGCTCACGGGGGATGTTAACGACTAATGAAAAACTGTTTTTT.

The DNA of the CDR3 is TGCGCCAGCAGCTTGGACGCGACGCAGTATTTT. It encodes CASSLDATQYF. The chain joins TRBV5-1 to TRBJ2-3; no reliable D call. Germline-derived CDR1 and CDR2 are SGHRS and YFSETQ. The ends were cut back, 0 bases at V and 9 bases at J, with 5 bases in the middle. The CDR3 runs to 11 residues.

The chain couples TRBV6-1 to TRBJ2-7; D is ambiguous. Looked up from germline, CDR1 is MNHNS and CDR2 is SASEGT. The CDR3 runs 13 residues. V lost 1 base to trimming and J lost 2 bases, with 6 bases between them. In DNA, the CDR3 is TGTGCCAGCAGTGAAGGGACGCCCTACGAGCAGTACTTC. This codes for CASSEGTPYEQYF.

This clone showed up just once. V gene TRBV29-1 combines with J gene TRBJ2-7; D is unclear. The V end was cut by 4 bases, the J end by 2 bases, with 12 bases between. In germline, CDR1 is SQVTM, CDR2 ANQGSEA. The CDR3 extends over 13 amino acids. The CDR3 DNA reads TGCAGCGTTGCCCCAGCTGGGGCCTACGAGCAGTACTTC. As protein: CSVAPAGAYEQYF.

The CDR3 reads CASSYGLGGDTQYF. The CDR3 nucleotides are TGTGCCAGCAGTTATGGTCTTGGGGGGGATACGCAGTATTTT. This sequence joins TRBV6-5 and TRBJ2-3, with TRBD2 as a possible D gene (6 bases). V was pared by 3 bases and J by 6 bases, with 13 bases between. In germline, CDR1 is MNHEY, CDR2 SVGAGI. The CDR3 length is 14 residues.

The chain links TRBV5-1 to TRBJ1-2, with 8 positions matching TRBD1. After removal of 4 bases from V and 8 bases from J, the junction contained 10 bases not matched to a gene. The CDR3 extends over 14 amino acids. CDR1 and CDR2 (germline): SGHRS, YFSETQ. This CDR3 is CASSIGQGLGGYTF. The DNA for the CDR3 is TGCGCCAGCAGCATCGGACAGGGCCTAGGGGGCTACACCTTC.

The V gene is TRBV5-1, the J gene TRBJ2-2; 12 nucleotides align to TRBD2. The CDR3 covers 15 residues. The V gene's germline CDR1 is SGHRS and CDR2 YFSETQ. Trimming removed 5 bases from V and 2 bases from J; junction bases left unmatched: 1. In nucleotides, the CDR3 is TGCGCCAGCAGACTAGCGGGGGGTAACACCGGGGAGCTGTTTTTT. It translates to CASRLAGGNTGELFF.

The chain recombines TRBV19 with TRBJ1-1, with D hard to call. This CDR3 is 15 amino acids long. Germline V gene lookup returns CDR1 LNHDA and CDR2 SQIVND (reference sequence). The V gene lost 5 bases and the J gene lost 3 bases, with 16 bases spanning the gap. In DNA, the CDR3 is TGTGCCAGTAGTCTCGCTTCGAGGGTGGACACTGAAGCTTTCTTT. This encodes CASSLASRVDTEAFF.

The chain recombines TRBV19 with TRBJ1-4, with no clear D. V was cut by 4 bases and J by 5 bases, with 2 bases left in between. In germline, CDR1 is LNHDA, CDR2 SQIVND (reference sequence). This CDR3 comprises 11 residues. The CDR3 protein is CASSRNEKLFF. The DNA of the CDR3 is TGTGCCAGTAGTAGGAATGAAAAACTGTTTTTT.